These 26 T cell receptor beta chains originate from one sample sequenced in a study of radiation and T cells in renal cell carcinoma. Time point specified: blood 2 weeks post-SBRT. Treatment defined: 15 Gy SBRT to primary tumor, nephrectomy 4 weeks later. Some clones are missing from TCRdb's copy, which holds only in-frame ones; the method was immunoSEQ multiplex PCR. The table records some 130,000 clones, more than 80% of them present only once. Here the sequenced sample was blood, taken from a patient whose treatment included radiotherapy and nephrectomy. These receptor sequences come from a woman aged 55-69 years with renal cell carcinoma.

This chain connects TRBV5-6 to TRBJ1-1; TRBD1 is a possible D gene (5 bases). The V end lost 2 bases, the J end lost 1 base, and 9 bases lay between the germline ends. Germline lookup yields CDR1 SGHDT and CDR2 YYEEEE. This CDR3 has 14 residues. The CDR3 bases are TGTGCCAGCAGCTTAAGGGGCCCGAACACTGAAGCTTTCTTT. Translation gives CASSLRGPNTEAFF.

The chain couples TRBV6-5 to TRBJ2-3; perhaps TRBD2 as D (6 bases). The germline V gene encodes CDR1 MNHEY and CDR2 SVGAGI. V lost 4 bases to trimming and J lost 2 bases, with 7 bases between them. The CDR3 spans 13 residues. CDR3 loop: CASSWGLTDTQYF. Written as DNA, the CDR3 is TGTGCCAGCAGTTGGGGACTCACAGATACGCAGTATTTT.

The CDR3 DNA reads TGTGCCAGCAGCGTAGATCGGGGCCCCTCTAATTCACCCCTCCACTTT. It yields the protein CASSVDRGPSNSPLHF. This chain links TRBV9 with TRBJ1-6; D may be TRBD1 (5 bases). Germline V gives CDR1 SGDLS, CDR2 YYNGEE. V gave up 0 bases and J gave up 6 bases, with 13 bases separating them. This CDR3 has 16 amino acids.

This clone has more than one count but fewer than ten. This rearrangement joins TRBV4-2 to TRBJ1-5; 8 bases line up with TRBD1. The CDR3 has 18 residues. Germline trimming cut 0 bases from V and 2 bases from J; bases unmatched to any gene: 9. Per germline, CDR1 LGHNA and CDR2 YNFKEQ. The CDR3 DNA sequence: TGTGCCAGCAGCCAAGATGTTCGGATGGACAGGGGCAATCAGCCCCAGCATTTT. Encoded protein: CASSQDVRMDRGNQPQHF.

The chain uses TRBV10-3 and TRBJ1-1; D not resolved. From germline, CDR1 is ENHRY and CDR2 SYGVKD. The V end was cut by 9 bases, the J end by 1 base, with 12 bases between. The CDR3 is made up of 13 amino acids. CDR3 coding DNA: TGTGCCATGTCAGATAATGGGAACACTGAAGCTTTCTTT. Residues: CAMSDNGNTEAFF.

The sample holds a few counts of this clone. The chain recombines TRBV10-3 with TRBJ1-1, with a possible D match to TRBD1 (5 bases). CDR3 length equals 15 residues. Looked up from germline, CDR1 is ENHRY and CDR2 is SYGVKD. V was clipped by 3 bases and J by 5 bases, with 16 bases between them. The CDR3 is CAISESQGLGTEAFF. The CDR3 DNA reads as TGTGCCATCAGTGAATCCCAGGGTCTGGGGACTGAAGCTTTCTTT.

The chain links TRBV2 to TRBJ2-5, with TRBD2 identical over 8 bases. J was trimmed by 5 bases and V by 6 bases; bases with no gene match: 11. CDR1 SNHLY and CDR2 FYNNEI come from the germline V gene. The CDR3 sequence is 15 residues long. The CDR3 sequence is CASRDSGTREETQYF. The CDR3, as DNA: TGTGCCAGCAGGGATAGCGGGACTAGGGAGGAGACCCAGTACTTC. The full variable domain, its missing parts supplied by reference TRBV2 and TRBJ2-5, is EPEVTQTPSHQVTQMGQEVILRCVPISNHLYFYWYRQILGQKVEFLVSFYNNEISEKSEIFDDQFSVERPDGSNFTLKIRSTKLEDSAMYFCASRDSGTREETQYFGPGTRLLVL.

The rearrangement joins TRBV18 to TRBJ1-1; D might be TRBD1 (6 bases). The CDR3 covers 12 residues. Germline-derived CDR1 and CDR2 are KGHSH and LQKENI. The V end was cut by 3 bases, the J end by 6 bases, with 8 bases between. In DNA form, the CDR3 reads TGTGCCAGCTCACCGGGGACATCTGAAGCTTTCTTT. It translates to CASSPGTSEAFF.

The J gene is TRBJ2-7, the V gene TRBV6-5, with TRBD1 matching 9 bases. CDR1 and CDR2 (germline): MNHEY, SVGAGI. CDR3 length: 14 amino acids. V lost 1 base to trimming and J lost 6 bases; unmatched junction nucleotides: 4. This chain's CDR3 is CASSYWGQGSEQYF. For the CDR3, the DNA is TGTGCCAGCAGTTACTGGGGACAGGGCTCCGAGCAGTACTTC.

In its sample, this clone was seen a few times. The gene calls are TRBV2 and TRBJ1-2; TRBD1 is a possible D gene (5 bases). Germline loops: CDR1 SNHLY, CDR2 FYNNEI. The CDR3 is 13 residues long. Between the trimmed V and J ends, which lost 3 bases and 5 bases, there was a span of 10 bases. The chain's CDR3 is CASSEQQDYGYTF. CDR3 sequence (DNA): TGTGCCAGCAGTGAGCAACAGGATTATGGCTACACCTTC.

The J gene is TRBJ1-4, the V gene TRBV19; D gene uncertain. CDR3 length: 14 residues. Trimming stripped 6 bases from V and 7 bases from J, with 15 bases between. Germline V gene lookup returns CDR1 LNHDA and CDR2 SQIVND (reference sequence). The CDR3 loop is CASREGGRFEKLFF. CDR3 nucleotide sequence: TGTGCCAGTAGGGAGGGTGGAAGATTTGAAAAACTGTTTTTT. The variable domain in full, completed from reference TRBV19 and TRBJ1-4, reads DGGITQSPKYLFRKEGQNVTLSCEQNLNHDAMYWYRQDPGQGLRLIYYSQIVNDFQKGDIAEGYSVSREKKESFPLTVTSAQKNPTAFYLCASREGGRFEKLFFGSGTQLSVL.

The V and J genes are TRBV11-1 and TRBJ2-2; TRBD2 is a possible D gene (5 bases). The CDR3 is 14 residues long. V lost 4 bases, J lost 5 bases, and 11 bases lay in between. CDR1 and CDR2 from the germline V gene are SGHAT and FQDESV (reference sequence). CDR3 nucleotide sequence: TGTGCCAGCAGCTCGTCCCCGGGGACCGGGGAGCTGTTTTTT. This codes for CASSSSPGTGELFF.

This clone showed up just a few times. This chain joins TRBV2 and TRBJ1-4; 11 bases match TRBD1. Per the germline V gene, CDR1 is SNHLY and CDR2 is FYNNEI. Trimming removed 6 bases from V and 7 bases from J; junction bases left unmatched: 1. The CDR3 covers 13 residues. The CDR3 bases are TGTGCCAGCAGGGGGACAGGGGGTGAAAAACTGTTTTTT. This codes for CASRGTGGEKLFF.

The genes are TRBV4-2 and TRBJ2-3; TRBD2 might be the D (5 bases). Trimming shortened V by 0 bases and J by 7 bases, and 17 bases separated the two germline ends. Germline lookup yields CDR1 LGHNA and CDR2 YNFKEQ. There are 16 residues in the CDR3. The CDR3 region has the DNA TGTGCCAGCAGCCAAGAGCTCGGAAGCGGTAGAAATACGCAGTATTTT. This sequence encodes CASSQELGSGRNTQYF.

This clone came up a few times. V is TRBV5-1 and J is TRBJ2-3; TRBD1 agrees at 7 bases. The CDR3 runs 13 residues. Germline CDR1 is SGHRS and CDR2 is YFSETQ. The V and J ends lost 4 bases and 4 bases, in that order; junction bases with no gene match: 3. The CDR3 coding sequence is TGCGCCAGCAGCCCAGGGACAGCAGATACGCAGTATTTT. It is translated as CASSPGTADTQYF.

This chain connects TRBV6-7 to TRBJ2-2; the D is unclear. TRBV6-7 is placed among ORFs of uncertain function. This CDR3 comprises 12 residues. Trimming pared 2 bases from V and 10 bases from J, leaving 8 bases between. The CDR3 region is CASSYLKKELFF. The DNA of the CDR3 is TGTGCCAGCAGTTACCTCAAAAAGGAGCTGTTTTTT.

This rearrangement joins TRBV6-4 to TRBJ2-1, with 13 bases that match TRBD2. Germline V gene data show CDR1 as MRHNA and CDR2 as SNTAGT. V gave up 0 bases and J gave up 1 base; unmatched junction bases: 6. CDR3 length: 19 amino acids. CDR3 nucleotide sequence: TGTGCCAGCAGTGACTCAATAGGGACTAGCGGGGCTTCCTACAATGAGCAGTTCTTC. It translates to CASSDSIGTSGASYNEQFF.

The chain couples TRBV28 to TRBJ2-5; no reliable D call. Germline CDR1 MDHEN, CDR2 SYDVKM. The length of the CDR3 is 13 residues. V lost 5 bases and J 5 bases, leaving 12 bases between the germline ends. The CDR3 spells CASSGNVRETQYF. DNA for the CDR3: TGTGCCAGCAGTGGGAACGTGAGGGAGACCCAGTACTTC. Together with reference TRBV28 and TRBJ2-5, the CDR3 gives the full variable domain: DVKVTQSSRYLVKRTGEKVFLECVQDMDHENMFWYRQDPGLGLRLIYFSYDVKMKEKGDIPEGYSVSREKKERFSLILESASTNQTSMYLCASSGNVRETQYFGPGTRLLVL.

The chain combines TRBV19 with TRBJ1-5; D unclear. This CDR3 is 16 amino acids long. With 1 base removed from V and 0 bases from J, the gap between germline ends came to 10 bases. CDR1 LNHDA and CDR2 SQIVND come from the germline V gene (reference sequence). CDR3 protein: CASSIAWRASNQPQHF. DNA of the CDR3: TGTGCCAGTAGTATAGCATGGCGGGCTAGCAATCAGCCCCAGCATTTT.

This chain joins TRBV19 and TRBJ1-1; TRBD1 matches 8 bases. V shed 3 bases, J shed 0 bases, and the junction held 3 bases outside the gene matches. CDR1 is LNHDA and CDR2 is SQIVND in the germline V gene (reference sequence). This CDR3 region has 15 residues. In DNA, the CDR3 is TGTGCCAGTAGTATGACAGGGGTTATGAACACTGAAGCTTTCTTT. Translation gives CASSMTGVMNTEAFF.

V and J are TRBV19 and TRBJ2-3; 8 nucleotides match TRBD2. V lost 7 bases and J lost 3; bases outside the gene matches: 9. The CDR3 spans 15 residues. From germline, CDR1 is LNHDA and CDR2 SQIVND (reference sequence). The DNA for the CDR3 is TGTGCCAGTAACGGCGGCGGGGGGATAACAGATACGCAGTATTTT. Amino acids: CASNGGGGITDTQYF.

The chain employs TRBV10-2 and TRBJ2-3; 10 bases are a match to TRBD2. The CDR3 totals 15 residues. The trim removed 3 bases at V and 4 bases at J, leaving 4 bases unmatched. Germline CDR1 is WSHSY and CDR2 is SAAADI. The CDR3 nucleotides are TGCGCCAGCAGTGAACCTAGCGGGGGCGCAGATACGCAGTATTTT. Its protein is CASSEPSGGADTQYF.

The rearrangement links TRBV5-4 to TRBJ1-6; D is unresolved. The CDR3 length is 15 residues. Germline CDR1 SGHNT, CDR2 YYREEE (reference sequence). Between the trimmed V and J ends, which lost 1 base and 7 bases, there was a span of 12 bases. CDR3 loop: CASSLSMAENSPLHF. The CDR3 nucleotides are TGTGCCAGCAGCTTGAGTATGGCGGAGAATTCACCCCTCCACTTT. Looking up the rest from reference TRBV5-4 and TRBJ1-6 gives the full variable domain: ETGVTQSPTHLIKTRGQQVTLRCSSQSGHNTVSWYQQALGQGPQFIFQYYREEENGRGNFPPRFSGLQFPNYSSELNVNALELDDSALYLCASSLSMAENSPLHFGNGTRLTVT.

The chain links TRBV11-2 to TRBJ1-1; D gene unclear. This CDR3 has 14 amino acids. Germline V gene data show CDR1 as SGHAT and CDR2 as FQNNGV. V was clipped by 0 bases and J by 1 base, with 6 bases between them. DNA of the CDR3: TGTGCCAGCAGCTTAGAGGGAGGGAACACTGAAGCTTTCTTT. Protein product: CASSLEGGNTEAFF.

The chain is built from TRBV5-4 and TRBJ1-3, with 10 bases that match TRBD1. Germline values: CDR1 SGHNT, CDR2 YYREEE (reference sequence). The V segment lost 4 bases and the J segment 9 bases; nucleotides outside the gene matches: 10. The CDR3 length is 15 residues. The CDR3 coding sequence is TGTGCCAGCAGCACCCGGGACAGGGGAGGGGTCACCATATATTTT. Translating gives CASSTRDRGGVTIYF.

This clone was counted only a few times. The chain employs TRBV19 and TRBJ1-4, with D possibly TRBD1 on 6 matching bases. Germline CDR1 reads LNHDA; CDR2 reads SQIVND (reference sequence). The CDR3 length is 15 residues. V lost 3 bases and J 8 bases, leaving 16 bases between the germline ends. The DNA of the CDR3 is TGTGCCAGTAGTATGCAGGGGACGGTGGAGGAAAAACTGTTTTTT. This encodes CASSMQGTVEEKLFF.